The 29 T cell receptor beta chains below come from one sample, sequenced in a study of shared clonotypes between healthy human individuals. The data were produced by immunoSEQ multiplex PCR, yet TCRdb's version contains in-frame clones alone and is incomplete. The sample gives some 1,600,000 clones, 95% to 99% of which show up once; roughly 0.45% is in the top ten. Sequencing was carried out using naive CD4+ T cells sorted from blood. Subset described: CD45RA+ positively selected. These receptors all stem from a man aged 25 to 40 in good health.

Comments on this clone: Other DNA sequences in the sample encode the same CDR3. V gene TRBV5-1 combines with J gene TRBJ2-6; D is undetermined. CDR1 and CDR2 from the germline V gene are SGHRS and YFSETQ. Trimming removed 2 bases at V and 0 bases at J, with 6 bases between. The CDR3 consists of 15 residues. CDR3 DNA sequence: TGCGCCAGCAGCTTAGAAGGCTCTGGGGCCAACGTCCTGACTTTC. Its translation is CASSLEGSGANVLTF.

V gene TRBV15 combines with J gene TRBJ1-5; a possible D gene is TRBD1 (5 bases). Deletions cut 1 base from V and 4 bases from J, with 8 bases between. The CDR3 spans 14 residues. Per germline, CDR1 LNHNV and CDR2 YYDKDF (reference sequence). CDR3 nucleotides: TGTGCCACCAGCAGAGGGGGGGTTAATCAGCCCCAGCATTTT. Amino acid sequence: CATSRGGVNQPQHF.

The CDR3 sequence: CASSLAIGQYNEQFF. The DNA for the CDR3 is TGTGCCAGCAGCTTAGCCATTGGACAGTACAATGAGCAGTTCTTC. The chain links TRBV7-2 to TRBJ2-1; D is possibly TRBD1 (6 bases). This CDR3 is built from 15 residues. V was clipped by 0 bases and J by 4 bases, with 10 bases between them. CDR1 and CDR2 from the germline V gene are SGHTA and FQGNSA.

This clone was seen a few times. In the same sample, other DNA sequences code for this CDR3. The V gene is TRBV6-1, the J gene TRBJ2-7; TRBD2 matches 12 bases. The CDR3 loop spans 15 amino acids. The germline V gene encodes CDR1 MNHNS and CDR2 SASEGT. V trimming: 4 bases; J trimming: 0 bases; junction bases outside the gene matches: 1. CDR3 region: CASSATSGSSYEQYF. CDR3 DNA sequence: TGTGCCAGCAGTGCGACTAGCGGGAGCTCCTACGAGCAGTACTTC.

The J gene is TRBJ2-1, the V gene TRBV28; D is unresolved. Trimming removed 10 bases at V and 10 bases at J, with 14 bases between. Germline CDR1 is MDHEN and CDR2 is SYDVKM. The CDR3 consists of 11 residues. CDR3 sequence: CATIWDEEQFF. The CDR3 nucleotides are TGTGCCACAATTTGGGATGAGGAGCAGTTCTTC.

This clone was observed a handful of times. V usage is TRBV6-5 and J usage is TRBJ2-7; D is possibly TRBD2 (7 bases). This CDR3 has 15 residues. Germline V CDR1 and CDR2: MNHEY, SVGAGI. Trimming left V 6 bases short and J 5 bases short, with 20 bases between. DNA of the CDR3: TGTGCCAGCAGACGGGGGGCGGGAAGGTCCCACGAGCAGTACTTC. Protein sequence: CASRRGAGRSHEQYF.

The rearrangement uses TRBV5-1 and TRBJ2-7; TRBD1 agrees at 8 bases. The V gene's germline CDR1 is SGHRS and CDR2 YFSETQ. The CDR3 has 17 amino acids. Germline trimming cut 4 bases from V and 4 bases from J; bases unmatched to any gene: 16. The CDR3 nucleotides read TGCGCCAGCAGCGAGGGACAGGCGAGGAGGGACGTGTACGAGCAGTACTTC. Translating it yields CASSEGQARRDVYEQYF.

The chain carries TRBV19 and TRBJ1-1; 7 bases are a match to TRBD1. This CDR3 is built from 14 residues. From germline, CDR1 is LNHDA and CDR2 SQIVND (reference sequence). Losses at the gene ends were 5 bases for V and 6 bases for J; bases not matched to a gene: 9. CDR3 protein: CASSQTGISSEAFF. The CDR3 nucleotides read TGTGCCAGTAGTCAGACAGGGATCTCTTCTGAAGCTTTCTTT.

The V and J genes are TRBV7-2 and TRBJ2-7; 9 bases agree with TRBD1. With 5 bases clipped from V and 2 bases from J, the junction kept 4 bases outside the gene matches. Germline V gene lookup returns CDR1 SGHTA and CDR2 FQGNSA. CDR3 length: 14 amino acids. This CDR3 reads CASSGQGPTYEQYF. The CDR3 DNA sequence: TGTGCCAGCAGCGGACAGGGGCCTACCTACGAGCAGTACTTC. The full variable domain, its missing parts supplied by reference TRBV7-2 and TRBJ2-7, is GAGVSQSPSNKVTEKGKDVELRCDPISGHTALYWYRQSLGQGLEFLIYFQGNSAPDKSGLPSDRFSAERTGGSVSTLTIQRTQQEDSAVYLCASSGQGPTYEQYFGPGTRLTVT.

This rearrangement joins TRBV6-4 to TRBJ2-2; TRBD2 agrees at 8 bases. From germline, CDR1 is MRHNA and CDR2 SNTAGT. J gave up 7 bases and V 5 bases, and 9 bases lay outside the gene matches. The CDR3 runs to 15 residues. The CDR3 bases are TGTGCCAGCAGTACCTCGGGAGGGCCTGGCGGGGAGCTGTTTTTT. This encodes CASSTSGGPGGELFF.

CDR3 amino acids: CASSLGRAFPNTEAFF. DNA of the CDR3: TGTGCCAGCAGTTTGGGCAGGGCATTCCCGAACACTGAAGCTTTCTTT. J is TRBJ1-1 and V is TRBV27; a possible D gene is TRBD1 (5 bases). The germline V gene has CDR1 MNHEY and CDR2 SMNVEV (reference sequence). The CDR3 runs 16 residues. V lost 3 bases and J lost 1, with 15 bases in between.

This rearrangement joins TRBV10-3 to TRBJ2-2, with D unresolved. Germline assignment: CDR1 ENHRY and CDR2 SYGVKD. Between the trimmed V and J ends, which lost 9 bases and 5 bases, there was a span of 10 bases. This CDR3 is built from 12 residues. The CDR3 region has the DNA TGTGCCATTGCCGACCCGACCGGGGAGCTGTTTTTT. Translated, it gives CAIADPTGELFF.

The chain uses TRBV5-6 and TRBJ1-5, with 10 positions matching TRBD1. Trimming took 3 bases from V and 5 from J; bases not matched to a gene: 5. CDR1 and CDR2 from the germline V gene are SGHDT and YYEEEE. This CDR3 spans 15 amino acids. Here the CDR3 DNA reads TGTGCCAGCAGCTCGGTGACAGGGGGCCATCAGCCCCAGCATTTT. It codes for CASSSVTGGHQPQHF.

This clone was counted once. The chain employs TRBV28 and TRBJ1-5; 9 bases match TRBD1. The junction had 3 bases not matched to a gene; V was cut back by 5 bases and J by 4 bases. Germline CDR1 MDHEN, CDR2 SYDVKM. The CDR3 has 14 amino acids. The CDR3 here is CASSTGTGNQPQHF. The CDR3, as DNA: TGTGCCAGCAGTACCGGGACAGGGAATCAGCCCCAGCATTTT. The full variable domain, in which reference TRBV28 and TRBJ1-5 provide the parts outside the CDR3, is DVKVTQSSRYLVKRTGEKVFLECVQDMDHENMFWYRQDPGLGLRLIYFSYDVKMKEKGDIPEGYSVSREKKERFSLILESASTNQTSMYLCASSTGTGNQPQHFGDGTRLSIL.

The chain links TRBV30 to TRBJ1-3; tentatively, D is TRBD1 (5 bases). Trimming cost V 4 bases and J 0 bases, with 16 bases left between them. The germline CDR1 and CDR2 sequences are GTSNPN and SVGIG (reference sequence). This CDR3 has 16 amino acids. This CDR3 reads CAWNRDPLHSGNTIYF. For the CDR3, the DNA is TGTGCCTGGAACCGGGACCCTCTGCACTCTGGAAACACCATATATTTT.

CDR3 sequence reads: CASSRYGGDTDTQYF. DNA for the CDR3: TGTGCCAGCAGCCGTTATGGGGGCGACACAGATACGCAGTATTTT. This chain uses TRBV6-1 with TRBJ2-3; tentatively, D is TRBD1 (6 bases). The CDR3 extends over 15 amino acids. Per the germline V gene, CDR1 is MNHNS and CDR2 is SASEGT. V was cut by 6 bases and J by 2 bases, with 15 bases left in between.

This clone was picked up one time. The CDR3 region is CASRGQRCDSNQPQHF. The DNA for the CDR3 is TGTGCAAGTCGGGGACAGAGATGTGATAGCAATCAGCCCCAGCATTTT. V is TRBV12-2 and J is TRBJ1-5; TRBD1 was called by the table and not checked on the DNA. TRBV12-2 is a pseudogene. The CDR3 runs to 16 residues.

The chain combines TRBV9 with TRBJ2-5; no clear D gene. The CDR3 length is 12 residues. The germline V gene has CDR1 SGDLS and CDR2 YYNGEE. The V gene lost 4 bases and the J gene lost 5 bases, with 9 bases spanning the gap. The CDR3, as DNA: TGTGCCAGCAGCAAGCTAGGGGAGACCCAGTACTTC. Protein sequence: CASSKLGETQYF.

The genes are TRBV28 and TRBJ2-7, with TRBD1 matching 9 bases. The junction had 8 bases not matched to a gene; V was cut back by 4 bases and J by 4 bases. The CDR3 runs to 15 residues. The germline CDR1 and CDR2 sequences are MDHEN and SYDVKM. The chain's CDR3 is CASSSTGGAEYEQYF. The CDR3 DNA sequence: TGTGCCAGCAGTTCCACAGGGGGCGCTGAATACGAGCAGTACTTC. Complete variable domain (other parts from reference TRBV28 and TRBJ2-7): DVKVTQSSRYLVKRTGEKVFLECVQDMDHENMFWYRQDPGLGLRLIYFSYDVKMKEKGDIPEGYSVSREKKERFSLILESASTNQTSMYLCASSSTGGAEYEQYFGPGTRLTVT.

The chain links TRBV14 to TRBJ2-7; 11 bases align to TRBD2. V dropped 4 bases and J dropped 4; count of bases not matched to a gene: 6. The CDR3 covers 15 residues. The germline CDR1 and CDR2 sequences are SGHDN and FVKESK. The CDR3 region has the DNA TGTGCCAGCAGCCCGGGACTAGCGGTCGTATACGAGCAGTACTTC. As protein: CASSPGLAVVYEQYF.

The chain uses TRBV2 and TRBJ2-3; D not resolved. The CDR3 spans 17 residues. Germline V lookup: CDR1 SNHLY, CDR2 FYNNEI. Trimming pared 7 bases from V and 2 bases from J, leaving 22 bases between. For the CDR3, the DNA is TGTGCCAGCAAGGCCCCCGTAGCAGTTAATTACACAGATACGCAGTATTTT. Its translation: CASKAPVAVNYTDTQYF.

This sequence joins TRBV15 and TRBJ2-7; TRBD2 agrees at 7 bases. CDR3 length: 15 amino acids. From germline, CDR1 is LNHNV and CDR2 YYDKDF (reference sequence). V lost 1 base and J lost 1; bases outside the gene matches: 4. CDR3: CATSRATSESYEQYF. DNA for the CDR3: TGTGCCACCAGCAGAGCTACTAGCGAATCCTACGAGCAGTACTTC. Complete variable domain (other parts from reference TRBV15 and TRBJ2-7): DAMVIQNPRYQVTQFGKPVTLSCSQTLNHNVMYWYQQKSSQAPKLLFHYYDKDFNNEADTPDNFQSRRPNTSFCFLDIRSPGLGDTAMYLCATSRATSESYEQYFGPGTRLTVT.

Note on this clone: In the same sample, other DNA sequences code for this CDR3. The rearrangement links TRBV6-6 to TRBJ2-3, with TRBD2 matching over 10 bases. Germline assignment: CDR1 MNHNY and CDR2 SVGAGI (reference sequence). The J segment lost 3 bases and the V segment lost 8 bases, leaving 5 bases of the junction unmatched. The CDR3 has 14 residues. Written as DNA, the CDR3 is TGTGCCAGCTCATGGACTAGCGGTACAGATACGCAGTATTTT. Encoded protein: CASSWTSGTDTQYF.

The chain couples TRBV10-3 to TRBJ2-3; 11 bases are a match to TRBD2. The CDR3 has 14 amino acids. Trimming removed 3 bases from V and 4 bases from J; junction bases left unmatched: 0. CDR1 and CDR2 from the germline V gene are ENHRY and SYGVKD. The CDR3 DNA reads as TGTGCCATCAGTGAACTAGCGGGAGCAGATACGCAGTATTTT. It is translated as CAISELAGADTQYF.

CDR3 sequence (DNA): TGTGCCAGCAGCCAAAGGTGGGGCACAGATACGCAGTATTTT. It encodes CASSQRWGTDTQYF. This chain joins TRBV6-4 and TRBJ2-3; D is uncertain. Between the trimmed V and J ends, which lost 6 bases and 1 base, there was a span of 11 bases. The CDR3 has 14 amino acids. The germline CDR1 and CDR2 sequences are MRHNA and SNTAGT.

The chain has TRBV11-3 and TRBJ1-5, with TRBD1 as a possible D gene (5 bases). The CDR3 covers 14 residues. V was clipped by 4 bases and J by 2 bases, with 9 bases between them. Germline V lookup: CDR1 SGHNT, CDR2 YENEEA. Written as DNA, the CDR3 is TGTGCCAGCAGCTCGACAGCAGGCAATCAGCCCCAGCATTTT. Amino acid sequence: CASSSTAGNQPQHF.

V gene TRBV5-6 combines with J gene TRBJ2-3, with 9 positions matching TRBD2. This CDR3 has 17 residues. Germline CDR1 and CDR2: SGHDT and YYEEEE. The J segment lost 2 bases and the V segment lost 2 bases, leaving 9 bases of the junction unmatched. The CDR3 spells CASSLVESGGITDTQYF. The CDR3 DNA sequence: TGTGCCAGCAGCTTAGTTGAGAGCGGGGGGATCACAGATACGCAGTATTTT.

This chain connects TRBV10-2 to TRBJ1-1; D is uncertain. Deletions cut 3 bases from V and 1 base from J, with 18 bases between. The CDR3 is made up of 17 amino acids. The germline V gene encodes CDR1 WSHSY and CDR2 SAAADI. In DNA form, the CDR3 reads TGCGCCAGCAGTGAACGGGTCGGGCCAGAAAGGAACACTGAAGCTTTCTTT. This encodes CASSERVGPERNTEAFF.

Comment on this clone: Other DNA variants within this sample encode the same CDR3. The chain joins TRBV28 to TRBJ1-1, with D possibly TRBD1 on 5 matching bases. The CDR3 consists of 14 residues. V was clipped by 3 bases and J by 5 bases, with 13 bases between them. The germline CDR1 and CDR2 sequences are MDHEN and SYDVKM. CDR3 coding DNA: TGTGCCAGCAGTTTGTTGGGTCGGGGGACTGAAGCTTTCTTT. Translated, it gives CASSLLGRGTEAFF.